This T cell receptor (beta chain) was captured by sequencing in a study of cytomegalovirus exposure and HLA in healthy donors. Study background: Unique TCRs numbering around 80 million, obtained from HLA-typed donors, made up an early data release. Findings and caveats of the study: Later on, an analysis tied 15,000 to 20,000 TCR beta sequences to HLA alleles at 0.05 false discovery rate.

Primers for the PCR totalled 60 Vbeta and 13 Jbeta. The assay was immunoSEQ multiplex PCR, and TCRdb's table has in-frame clones only and misses some. The sample lists approximately 100,000 clones; under 75% were seen once. Germline V lookup: CDR1 SGHVS, CDR2 FNYEAQ. The J segment lost 5 bases and the V segment lost 5 bases, leaving 12 bases of the junction unmatched. This CDR3 region has 18 residues. As to this clone: Its antigen is currently unknown.

This TCR derives from a female donor in good health and CMV-seronegative. The V gene is TRBV7-6, the J gene TRBJ2-2, with 12 bases aligning to TRBD1. The source material was PBMCs. The CDR3 region is CASSLGGTGGAGTGELFF. CDR3 sequence (DNA): TGTGCCAGCAGCCTAGGCGGGACAGGGGGCGCTGGGACCGGGGAGCTGTTTTTT.